Shown below are 2 T cell receptor beta chains from a single sample sequenced in a study of blood T cell repertoires in COVID-19 (dated by TCRdb to 2020 to 2022). The protocol used for the library was the immunoSEQ multiplex PCR assay. The source is immuneACCESS, and TCRdb retained only in-frame sequences with V and J called. Part of the clones is not carried over; for the studies checked, unresolved V genes explain less than half of this, and the remainder is unexplained. Here the sample has some 220,000 clones; 70% to 90% occur a single time. Around 12% of the sample is held by the ten biggest clonotypes. Material for sequencing was peripheral blood. The receptors were gathered from a woman aged 18-29 years who had recovered from COVID-19.

The genes are TRBV5-1 and TRBJ1-2, with TRBD1 matching over 9 bases. The CDR3 covers 15 residues. Per the germline V gene, CDR1 is SGHRS and CDR2 is YFSETQ. Losses at the gene ends were 4 bases for V and 4 bases for J; bases not matched to a gene: 8. The CDR3 DNA is TGCGCCAGCAGCGGGGGACAGGGATACGGCTATGGCTACACCTTC. Protein sequence: CASSGGQGYGYGYTF.

This chain connects TRBV9 to TRBJ2-5; possibly TRBD1 for D (5 bases). Germline V gene lookup returns CDR1 SGDLS and CDR2 YYNGEE. The germline V and J ends were trimmed by 0 bases and 1 base, with 13 bases remaining between them. The CDR3 length is 16 residues. The DNA of the CDR3 is TGTGCCAGCAGCGTAGAACCTGACAGCCTCCAAGAGACCCAGTACTTC. Encoded protein: CASSVEPDSLQETQYF.